This is a list of T cell receptor beta chains from one sample in a study of cytomegalovirus exposure and HLA in healthy donors. This table comes from immunoSEQ multiplex PCR, and its TCRdb copy is limited to in-frame clones, with some not included. The sample lists 100,000 to 150,000 clones, roughly a tenth occurring once. Sequencing was performed on PBMCs. The receptors stem from a woman aged 18 to 35 in good health and CMV-seropositive. The CDR3 runs from the conserved cysteine through the conserved F or W. Part of the rows lack a size; the others show once, few, many or a class for expanded clones.

size | J | V | CDR3
- | TRBJ2-7 | TRBV23-1 | CASSPAQRPWEYF
- | TRBJ1-1 | TRBV7-9 | CASSLKGGTEAFF
few | TRBJ2-5 | TRBV9 | CASSVGAIQETQYF
- | TRBJ2-7 | TRBV19 | CASSIQLAGYEQYF
few | TRBJ2-7 | TRBV5-1 | CASSSGQGYEQYF
few | TRBJ2-7 | TRBV4-2 | CASSQAQESYEQYF
- | TRBJ2-1 | TRBV7-3 | CASSGDWSSYNEQFF
few | TRBJ2-3 | TRBV6-1 | CASRVAGARTDTQYF
- | TRBJ2-7 | TRBV5-8 | CASSREWTSTYEQYF
few | TRBJ2-1 | TRBV29-1 | CSVDGDREYNEQFF
- | TRBJ1-1 | TRBV30 | CAWTRLDRGRTEAFF
- | TRBJ1-2 | TRBV7-7 | CASSSSFRYDGYTF
few | TRBJ1-2 | TRBV7-8 | CASSSQGLYGYTF
- | TRBJ1-1 | TRBV18 | CASSPHTGGTEAFF
- | TRBJ1-1 | TRBV11-2 | CASSLKGAPTEAFF
- | TRBJ1-2 | TRBV27 | CASSGGRYYGYTF
- | TRBJ1-5 | TRBV2 | CASTTGGASNQPQHF
few | TRBJ2-7 | TRBV19 | CASSGIAGPYEQYF
- | TRBJ2-7 | TRBV28 | CASSFAGRSSYEQYF
- | TRBJ2-3 | TRBV2 | CASSSAGFSDTQYF
- | TRBJ1-2 | TRBV15 | CATSLFTTGVGYTF
- | TRBJ2-7 | TRBV4-2 | CASSQVAVPYEQYF
- | TRBJ1-2 | TRBV30 | CAWSPAPGQRLYGYTF
- | TRBJ2-1 | TRBV6-5 | CASSGTSGWDEQFF
- | TRBJ2-7 | TRBV11-3 | CASSLSRAGGLYEQYF
- | TRBJ2-7 | TRBV5-6 | CASSLAGTGGTYEQYF
- | TRBJ2-1 | TRBV5-1 | CASSLGNVYNEQFF
- | TRBJ2-7 | TRBV10-3 | CATQFDQGSYEQYF
few | TRBJ2-7 | TRBV28 | CASSSPQGPYEQYF
- | TRBJ1-1 | TRBV7-2 | CASSLVRGKTEAFF
- | TRBJ1-4 | TRBV6-4 | CASIRRYIHIFEKLFF
few | TRBJ2-1 | TRBV6-1 | CATGRASYNEQFF
- | TRBJ1-1 | TRBV30 | CAWGAVNTEAFF
- | TRBJ2-1 | TRBV29-1 | CSAQRWGQGLNNEQFF
few | TRBJ1-2 | TRBV19 | CASSITPGGGYTF
- | TRBJ2-1 | TRBV15 | CATSRGSLAGPDNEQFF
few | TRBJ1-2 | TRBV5-1 | CASSLGTANGYTF
- | TRBJ1-1 | TRBV7-6 | CASSLGQTSTEAFF
- | TRBJ2-6 | TRBV5-4 | CASSLLSSGANVLTF
- | TRBJ2-5 | TRBV21-1 | CASSKRGRGSQETQYF
- | TRBJ1-5 | TRBV15 | CATSIRGFWQPQHF
- | TRBJ1-1 | TRBV11-2 | CASSPQVANTEAFF
- | TRBJ1-1 | TRBV11-3 | CASSFTGASEAFF